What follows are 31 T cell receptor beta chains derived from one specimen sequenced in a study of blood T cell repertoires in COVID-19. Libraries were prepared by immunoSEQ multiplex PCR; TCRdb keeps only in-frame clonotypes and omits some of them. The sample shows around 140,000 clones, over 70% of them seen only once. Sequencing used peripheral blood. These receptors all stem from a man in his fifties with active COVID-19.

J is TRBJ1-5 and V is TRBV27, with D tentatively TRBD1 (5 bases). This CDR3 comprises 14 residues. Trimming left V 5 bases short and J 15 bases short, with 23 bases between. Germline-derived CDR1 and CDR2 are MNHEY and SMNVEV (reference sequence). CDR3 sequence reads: CASSRGGEPPVVHF. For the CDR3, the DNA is TGTGCCAGCAGTCGAGGAGGGGAGCCCCCGGTCGTGCATTTT.

The CDR3 region is CASSQRGTQETQYF. The CDR3 region has the DNA TGTGCCAGCAGCCAGCGGGGGACCCAAGAGACCCAGTACTTC. The rearrangement uses TRBV3-1 (or the pseudogene TRBV3-2) and TRBJ2-5; 7 nucleotides match TRBD2. The germline gives CDR1 LGHDT, CDR2 YNNKEL (reference sequence). V was clipped by 3 bases and J by 1 base; unmatched bases: 2. The CDR3 is 14 residues long.

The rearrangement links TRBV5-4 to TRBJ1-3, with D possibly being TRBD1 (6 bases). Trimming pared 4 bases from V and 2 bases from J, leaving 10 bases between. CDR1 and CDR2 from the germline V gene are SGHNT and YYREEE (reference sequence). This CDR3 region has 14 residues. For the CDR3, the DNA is TGTGCCAGCAGCCTTACAGGGACTGGAAACACCATATATTTT. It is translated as CASSLTGTGNTIYF.

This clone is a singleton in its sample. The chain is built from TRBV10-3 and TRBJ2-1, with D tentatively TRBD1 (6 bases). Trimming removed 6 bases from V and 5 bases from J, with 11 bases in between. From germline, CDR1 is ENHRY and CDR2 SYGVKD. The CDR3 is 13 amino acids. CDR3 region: CAISPGTHNEQFF. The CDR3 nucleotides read TGTGCCATCAGCCCCGGGACACACAATGAGCAGTTCTTC.

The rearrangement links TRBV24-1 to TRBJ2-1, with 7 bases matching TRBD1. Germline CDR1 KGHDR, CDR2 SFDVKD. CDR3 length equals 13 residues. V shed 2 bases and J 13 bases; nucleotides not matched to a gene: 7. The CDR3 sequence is CATSDSARGRQFF. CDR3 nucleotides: TGTGCCACCAGTGATTCGGCGAGGGGGCGTCAGTTCTTC.

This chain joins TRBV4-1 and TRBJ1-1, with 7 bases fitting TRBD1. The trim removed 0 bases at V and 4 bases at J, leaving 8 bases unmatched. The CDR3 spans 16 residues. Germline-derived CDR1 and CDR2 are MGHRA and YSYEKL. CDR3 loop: CASSQEGGTVPTEAFF. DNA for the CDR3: TGCGCCAGCAGCCAAGAAGGGGGGACAGTTCCCACTGAAGCTTTCTTT.

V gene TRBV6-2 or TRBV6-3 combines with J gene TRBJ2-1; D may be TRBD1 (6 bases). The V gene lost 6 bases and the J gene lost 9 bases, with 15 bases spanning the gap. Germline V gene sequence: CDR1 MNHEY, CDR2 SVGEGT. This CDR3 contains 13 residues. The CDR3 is CASSAGAFGEQFF. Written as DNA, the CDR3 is TGTGCCAGCAGCGCAGGGGCCTTTGGTGAGCAGTTCTTC.

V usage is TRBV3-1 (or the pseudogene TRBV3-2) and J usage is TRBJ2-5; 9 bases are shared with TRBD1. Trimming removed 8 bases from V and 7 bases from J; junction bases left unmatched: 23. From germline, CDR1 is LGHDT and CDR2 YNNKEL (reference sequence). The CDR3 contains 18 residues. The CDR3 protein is CASRQGGGGPVTPGTQYF. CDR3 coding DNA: TGTGCCAGCCGACAGGGGGGCGGGGGACCCGTGACCCCAGGGACCCAGTACTTC.

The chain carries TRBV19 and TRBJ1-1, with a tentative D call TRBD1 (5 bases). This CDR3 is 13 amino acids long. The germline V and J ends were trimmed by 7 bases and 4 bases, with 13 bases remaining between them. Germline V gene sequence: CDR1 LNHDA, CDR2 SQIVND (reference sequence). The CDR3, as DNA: TGTGCCAGTAAGGGCAGGGTGGCCACTGAAGCTTTCTTT. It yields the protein CASKGRVATEAFF.

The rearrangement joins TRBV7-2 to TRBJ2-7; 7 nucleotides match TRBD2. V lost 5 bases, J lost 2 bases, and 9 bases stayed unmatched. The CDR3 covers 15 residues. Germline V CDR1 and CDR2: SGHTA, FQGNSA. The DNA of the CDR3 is TGTGCCAGCAGCCCCCCGTGGGGGGGTCCCTACGAGCAGTACTTC. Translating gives CASSPPWGGPYEQYF. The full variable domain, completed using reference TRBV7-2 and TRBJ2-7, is GAGVSQSPSNKVTEKGKDVELRCDPISGHTALYWYRQSLGQGLEFLIYFQGNSAPDKSGLPSDRFSAERTGGSVSTLTIQRTQQEDSAVYLCASSPPWGGPYEQYFGPGTRLTVT.

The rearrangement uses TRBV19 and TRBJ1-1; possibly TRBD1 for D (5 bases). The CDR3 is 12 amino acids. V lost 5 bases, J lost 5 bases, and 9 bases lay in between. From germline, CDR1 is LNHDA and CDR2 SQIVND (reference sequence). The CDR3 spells CASSPQGTEAFF. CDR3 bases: TGTGCCAGTAGTCCTCAGGGTACTGAAGCTTTCTTT. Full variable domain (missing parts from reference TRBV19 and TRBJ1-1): DGGITQSPKYLFRKEGQNVTLSCEQNLNHDAMYWYRQDPGQGLRLIYYSQIVNDFQKGDIAEGYSVSREKKESFPLTVTSAQKNPTAFYLCASSPQGTEAFFGQGTRLTVV.

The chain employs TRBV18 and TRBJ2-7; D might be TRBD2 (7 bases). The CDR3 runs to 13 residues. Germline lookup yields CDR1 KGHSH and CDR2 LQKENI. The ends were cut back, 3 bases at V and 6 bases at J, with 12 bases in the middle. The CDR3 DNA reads TGTGCCAGCTCACCGAGGGGGAGGGGCGAGCAGTACTTC. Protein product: CASSPRGRGEQYF.

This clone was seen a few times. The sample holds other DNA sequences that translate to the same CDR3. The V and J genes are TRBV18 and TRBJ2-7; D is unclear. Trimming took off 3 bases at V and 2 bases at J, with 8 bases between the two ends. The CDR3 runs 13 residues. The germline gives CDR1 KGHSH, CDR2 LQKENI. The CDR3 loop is CASSPLGTYEQYF. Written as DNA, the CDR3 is TGTGCCAGCTCACCCCTAGGAACCTACGAGCAGTACTTC. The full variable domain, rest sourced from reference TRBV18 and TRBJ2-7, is NAGVMQNPRHLVRRRGQEARLRCSPMKGHSHVYWYRQLPEEGLKFMVYLQKENIIDESGMPKERFSAEFPKEGPSILRIQQVVRGDSAAYFCASSPLGTYEQYFGPGTRLTVT.

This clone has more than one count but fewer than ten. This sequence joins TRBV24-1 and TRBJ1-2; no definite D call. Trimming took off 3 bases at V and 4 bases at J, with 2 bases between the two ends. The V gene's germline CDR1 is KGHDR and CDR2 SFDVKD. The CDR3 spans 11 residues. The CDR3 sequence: CATSDLYGYTF. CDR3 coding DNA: TGTGCCACCAGTGATCTCTATGGCTACACCTTC.

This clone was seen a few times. The CDR3 reads CASSLERGASGNTIYF. The DNA of the CDR3 is TGTGCCAGCAGCTTAGAAAGGGGCGCATCTGGAAACACCATATATTTT. This chain connects TRBV7-6 to TRBJ1-3; perhaps TRBD1 as D (5 bases). The CDR3 is made up of 16 amino acids. Germline-derived CDR1 and CDR2 are SGHVS and FNYEAQ. Trimming took off 1 base at V and 1 base at J, with 11 bases between the two ends.

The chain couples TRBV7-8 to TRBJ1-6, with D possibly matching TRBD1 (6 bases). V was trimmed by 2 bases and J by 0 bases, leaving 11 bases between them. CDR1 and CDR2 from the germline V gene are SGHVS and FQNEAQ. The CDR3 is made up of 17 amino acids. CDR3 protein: CASSLRGASSYNSPLHF. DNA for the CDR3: TGTGCCAGCAGCTTACGGGGGGCCAGCTCCTATAATTCACCCCTCCACTTT.

CDR3 in amino acids: CSVMEGGSNQPQHF. CDR3 bases: TGCAGCGTTATGGAGGGAGGGAGCAATCAGCCCCAGCATTTT. The gene calls are TRBV29-1 and TRBJ1-5; D remains unclear. V was trimmed by 5 bases and J by 1 base, leaving 12 bases between them. In germline, CDR1 is SQVTM, CDR2 ANQGSEA. This CDR3 is 14 amino acids long. The full variable domain, with the rest looked up from reference TRBV29-1 and TRBJ1-5, is SAVISQKPSRDICQRGTSLTIQCQVDSQVTMMFWYRQQPGQSLTLIATANQGSEATYESGFVIDKFPISRPNLTFSTLTVSNMSPEDSSIYLCSVMEGGSNQPQHFGDGTRLSIL.

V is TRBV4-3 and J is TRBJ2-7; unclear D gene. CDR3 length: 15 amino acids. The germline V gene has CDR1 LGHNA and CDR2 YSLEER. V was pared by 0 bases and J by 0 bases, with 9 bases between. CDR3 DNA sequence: TGCGCCAGCAGCCAAGAACTCGCCTCCTCCTACGAGCAGTACTTC. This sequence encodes CASSQELASSYEQYF.

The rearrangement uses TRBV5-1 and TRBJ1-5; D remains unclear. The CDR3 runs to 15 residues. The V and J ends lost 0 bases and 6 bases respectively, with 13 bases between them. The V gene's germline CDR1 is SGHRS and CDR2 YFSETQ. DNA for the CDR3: TGCGCCAGCAGCTTGGAAGGAGGGCGCGGTCAGCCCCAGCATTTT. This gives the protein CASSLEGGRGQPQHF.

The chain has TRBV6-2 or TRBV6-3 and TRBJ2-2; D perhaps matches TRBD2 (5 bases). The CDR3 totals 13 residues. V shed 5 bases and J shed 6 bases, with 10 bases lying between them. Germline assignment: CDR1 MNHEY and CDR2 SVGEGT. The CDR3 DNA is TGTGCCAGCAGTCCCGACGGGGCCGGGGAGCTGTTTTTT. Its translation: CASSPDGAGELFF.

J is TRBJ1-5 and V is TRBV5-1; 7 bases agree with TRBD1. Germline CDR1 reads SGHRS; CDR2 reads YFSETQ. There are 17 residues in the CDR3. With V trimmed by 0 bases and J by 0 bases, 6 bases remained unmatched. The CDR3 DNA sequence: TGCGCCAGCAGCTTGGCAGGGGGTCCCTATAGCAATCAGCCCCAGCATTTT. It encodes CASSLAGGPYSNQPQHF.

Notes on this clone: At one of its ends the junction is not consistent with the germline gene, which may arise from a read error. The CDR3 bases are TGTGCTAGCAGCTCGACTAGAAACACCGGGGAGCTGTTTTTT. Amino acids: CASSSTRNTGELFF. This chain connects TRBV7-7 to TRBJ2-2; maybe TRBD2 (6 bases). Germline V gives CDR1 SSHAT, CDR2 FNYEAQ (reference sequence). The CDR3 is 14 amino acids.

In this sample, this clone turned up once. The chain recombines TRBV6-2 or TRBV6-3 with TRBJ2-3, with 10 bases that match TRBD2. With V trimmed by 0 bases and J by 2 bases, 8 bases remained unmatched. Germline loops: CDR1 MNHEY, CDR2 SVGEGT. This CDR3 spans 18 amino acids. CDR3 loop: CASSYSILAGFDTDTQYF. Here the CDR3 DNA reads TGTGCCAGCAGTTACTCGATACTAGCGGGGTTTGACACAGATACGCAGTATTTT.

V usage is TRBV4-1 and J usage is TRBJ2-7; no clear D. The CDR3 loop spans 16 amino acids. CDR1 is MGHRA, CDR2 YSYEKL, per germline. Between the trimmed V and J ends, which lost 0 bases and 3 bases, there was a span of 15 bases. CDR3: CASSQEFLPPYYEQYF. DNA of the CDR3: TGCGCCAGCAGCCAAGAGTTTCTCCCCCCCTACTACGAGCAGTACTTC.

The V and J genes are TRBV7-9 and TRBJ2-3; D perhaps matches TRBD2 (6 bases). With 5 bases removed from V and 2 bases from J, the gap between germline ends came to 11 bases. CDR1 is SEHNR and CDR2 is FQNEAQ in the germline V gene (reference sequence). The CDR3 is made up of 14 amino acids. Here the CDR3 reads CASSLRLDTDTQYF. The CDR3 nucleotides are TGTGCCAGCAGCCTGAGACTAGACACAGATACGCAGTATTTT.

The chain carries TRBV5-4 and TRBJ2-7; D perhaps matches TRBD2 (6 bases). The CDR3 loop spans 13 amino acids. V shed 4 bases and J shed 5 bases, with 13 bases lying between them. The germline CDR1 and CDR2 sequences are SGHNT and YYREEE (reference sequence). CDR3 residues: CASSRVSGDEQYF. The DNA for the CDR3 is TGTGCCAGCAGCCGGGTCTCGGGGGACGAGCAGTACTTC.

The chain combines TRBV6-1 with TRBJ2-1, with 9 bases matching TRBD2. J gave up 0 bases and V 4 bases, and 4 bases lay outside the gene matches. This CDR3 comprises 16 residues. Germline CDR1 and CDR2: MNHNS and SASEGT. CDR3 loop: CASSGSGGSSYNEQFF. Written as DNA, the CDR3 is TGTGCCAGCAGTGGTAGCGGGGGCTCCTCCTACAATGAGCAGTTCTTC.

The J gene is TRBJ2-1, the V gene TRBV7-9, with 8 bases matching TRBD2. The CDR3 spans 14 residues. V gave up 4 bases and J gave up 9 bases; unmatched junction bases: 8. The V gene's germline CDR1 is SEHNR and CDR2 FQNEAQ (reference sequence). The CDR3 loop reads CASSWGGLEVEQFF. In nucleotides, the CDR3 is TGTGCCAGCAGCTGGGGGGGACTAGAAGTTGAGCAGTTCTTC.

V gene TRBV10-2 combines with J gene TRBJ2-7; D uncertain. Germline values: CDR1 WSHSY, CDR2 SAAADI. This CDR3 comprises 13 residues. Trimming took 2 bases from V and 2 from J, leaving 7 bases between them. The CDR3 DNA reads TGCGCCAGCAGTGAGCCCCGGGCCTACGAGCAGTACTTC. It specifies CASSEPRAYEQYF.

CDR3 nucleotide sequence: TGTGCCAGCAGTCCTGCGCAGGGAACTTCACCCCTCCACTTT. This sequence encodes CASSPAQGTSPLHF. This chain connects TRBV2 to TRBJ1-6; D perhaps matches TRBD1 (5 bases). Germline V gene lookup returns CDR1 SNHLY and CDR2 FYNNEI. Trimming shortened V by 5 bases and J by 9 bases, and 14 bases separated the two germline ends. CDR3 length: 14 amino acids.

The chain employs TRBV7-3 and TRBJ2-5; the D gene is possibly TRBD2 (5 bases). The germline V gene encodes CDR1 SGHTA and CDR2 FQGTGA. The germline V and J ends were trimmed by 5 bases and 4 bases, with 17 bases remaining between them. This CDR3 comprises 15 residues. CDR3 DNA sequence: TGTGCCAGCAGCCCCGGATGGGAACGGGGAGAGACCCAGTACTTC. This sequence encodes CASSPGWERGETQYF. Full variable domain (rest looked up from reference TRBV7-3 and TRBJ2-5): GAGVSQTPSNKVTEKGKYVELRCDPISGHTALYWYRQSLGQGPEFLIYFQGTGAADDSGLPNDRFFAVRPEGSVSTLKIQRTERGDSAVYLCASSPGWERGETQYFGPGTRLLVL.